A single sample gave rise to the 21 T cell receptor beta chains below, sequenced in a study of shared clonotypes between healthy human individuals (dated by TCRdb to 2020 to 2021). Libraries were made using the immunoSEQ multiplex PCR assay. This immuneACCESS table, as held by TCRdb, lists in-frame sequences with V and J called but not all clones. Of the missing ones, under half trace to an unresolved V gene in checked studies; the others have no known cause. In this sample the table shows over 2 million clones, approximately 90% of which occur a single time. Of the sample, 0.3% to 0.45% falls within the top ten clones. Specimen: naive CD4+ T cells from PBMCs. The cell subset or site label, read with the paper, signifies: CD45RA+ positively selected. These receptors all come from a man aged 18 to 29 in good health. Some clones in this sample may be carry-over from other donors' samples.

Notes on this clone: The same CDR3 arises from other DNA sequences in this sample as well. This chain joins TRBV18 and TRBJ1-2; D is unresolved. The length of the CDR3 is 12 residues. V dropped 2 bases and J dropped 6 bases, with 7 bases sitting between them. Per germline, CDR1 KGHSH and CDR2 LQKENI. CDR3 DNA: TGTGCCAGCTCACCATCGAGGGATGGCTACACCTTC. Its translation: CASSPSRDGYTF.

CDR3: CASSDPPRPQHF. DNA of the CDR3: TGTGCCAGCAGTGACCCCCCGAGGCCCCAGCATTTT. V gene TRBV6-4 combines with J gene TRBJ1-5; D is ambiguous. Between the trimmed V and J ends, which lost 2 bases and 9 bases, there was a span of 8 bases. CDR3 length: 12 amino acids. In germline, CDR1 is MRHNA, CDR2 SNTAGT.

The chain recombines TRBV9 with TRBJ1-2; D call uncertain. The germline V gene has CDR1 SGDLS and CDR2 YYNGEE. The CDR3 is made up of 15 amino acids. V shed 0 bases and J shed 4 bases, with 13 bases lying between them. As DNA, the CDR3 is TGTGCCAGCAGCGTAGCGACGGCAGCTGTCTATGGCTACACCTTC. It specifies CASSVATAAVYGYTF.

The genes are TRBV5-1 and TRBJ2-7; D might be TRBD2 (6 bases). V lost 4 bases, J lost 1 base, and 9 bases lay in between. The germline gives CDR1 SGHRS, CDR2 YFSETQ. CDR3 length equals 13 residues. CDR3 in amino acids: CASSVAGSYEQYF. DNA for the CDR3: TGCGCCAGCAGCGTGGCGGGGTCCTACGAGCAGTACTTC.

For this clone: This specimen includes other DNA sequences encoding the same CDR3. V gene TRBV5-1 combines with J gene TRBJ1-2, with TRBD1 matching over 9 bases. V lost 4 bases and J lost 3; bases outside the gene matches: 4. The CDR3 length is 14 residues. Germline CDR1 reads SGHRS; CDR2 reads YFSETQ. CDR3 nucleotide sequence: TGCGCCAGCAGCACGGGACAGGGAGACTATGGCTACACCTTC. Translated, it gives CASSTGQGDYGYTF.

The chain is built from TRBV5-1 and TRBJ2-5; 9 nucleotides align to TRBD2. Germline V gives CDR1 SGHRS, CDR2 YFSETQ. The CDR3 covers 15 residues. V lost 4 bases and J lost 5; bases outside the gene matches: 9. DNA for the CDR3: TGCGCCAGCAGCGTCGCGGGACTAGCTGGGGAGACCCAGTACTTC. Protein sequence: CASSVAGLAGETQYF.

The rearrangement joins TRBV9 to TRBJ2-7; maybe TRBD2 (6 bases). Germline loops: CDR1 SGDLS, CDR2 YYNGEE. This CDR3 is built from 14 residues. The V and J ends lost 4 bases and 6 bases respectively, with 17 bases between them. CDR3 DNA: TGTGCCAGCAGCCCCCGCGGGATGACGGTCGAGCAGTACTTC. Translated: CASSPRGMTVEQYF. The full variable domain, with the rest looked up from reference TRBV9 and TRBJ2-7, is DSGVTQTPKHLITATGQRVTLRCSPRSGDLSVYWYQQSLDQGLQFLIQYYNGEERAKGNILERFSAQQFPDLHSELNLSSLELGDSALYFCASSPRGMTVEQYFGPGTRLTVT.

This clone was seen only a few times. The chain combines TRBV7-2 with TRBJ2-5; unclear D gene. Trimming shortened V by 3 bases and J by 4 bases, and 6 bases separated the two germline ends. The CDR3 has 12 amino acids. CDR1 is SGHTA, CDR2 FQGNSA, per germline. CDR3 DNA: TGTGCCAGCAGCTTTGGGATAGAGACCCAGTACTTC. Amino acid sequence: CASSFGIETQYF.

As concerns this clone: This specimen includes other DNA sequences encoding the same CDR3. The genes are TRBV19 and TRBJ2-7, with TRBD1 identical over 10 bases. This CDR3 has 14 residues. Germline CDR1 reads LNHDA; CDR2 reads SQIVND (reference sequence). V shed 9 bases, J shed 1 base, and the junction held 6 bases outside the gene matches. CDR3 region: CASRGQGSSYEQYF. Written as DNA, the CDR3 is TGTGCCAGCCGGGGACAGGGGTCGTCCTACGAGCAGTACTTC. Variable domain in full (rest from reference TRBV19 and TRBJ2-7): DGGITQSPKYLFRKEGQNVTLSCEQNLNHDAMYWYRQDPGQGLRLIYYSQIVNDFQKGDIAEGYSVSREKKESFPLTVTSAQKNPTAFYLCASRGQGSSYEQYFGPGTRLTVT.

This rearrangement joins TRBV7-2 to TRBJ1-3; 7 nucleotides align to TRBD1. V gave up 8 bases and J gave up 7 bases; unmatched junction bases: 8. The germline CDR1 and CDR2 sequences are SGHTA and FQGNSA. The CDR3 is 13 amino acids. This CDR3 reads CASSAGGGNTIYF. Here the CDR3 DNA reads TGTGCCAGCTCCGCAGGGGGGGGGAACACCATATATTTT. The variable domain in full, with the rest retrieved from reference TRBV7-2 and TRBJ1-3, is GAGVSQSPSNKVTEKGKDVELRCDPISGHTALYWYRQSLGQGLEFLIYFQGNSAPDKSGLPSDRFSAERTGGSVSTLTIQRTQQEDSAVYLCASSAGGGNTIYFGEGSWLTVV.

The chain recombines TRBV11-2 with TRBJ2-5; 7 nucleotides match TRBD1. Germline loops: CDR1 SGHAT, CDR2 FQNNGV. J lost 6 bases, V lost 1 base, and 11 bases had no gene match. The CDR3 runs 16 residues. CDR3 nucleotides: TGTGCCAGCAGCTTAGGGGAAAGGGGGCGGCTGAAGACCCAGTACTTC. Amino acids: CASSLGERGRLKTQYF.

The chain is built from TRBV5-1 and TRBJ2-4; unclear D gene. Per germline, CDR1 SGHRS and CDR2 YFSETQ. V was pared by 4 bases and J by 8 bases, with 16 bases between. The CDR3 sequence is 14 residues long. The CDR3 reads CASSRSSGRDIQYF. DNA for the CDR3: TGCGCCAGCAGCCGCTCATCCGGACGGGACATTCAGTACTTC.

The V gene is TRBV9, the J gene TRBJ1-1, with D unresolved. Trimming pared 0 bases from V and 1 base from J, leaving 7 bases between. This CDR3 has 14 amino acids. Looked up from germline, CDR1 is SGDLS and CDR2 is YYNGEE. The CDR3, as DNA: TGTGCCAGCAGCGTAGTCATGGGGAACACTGAAGCTTTCTTT. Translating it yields CASSVVMGNTEAFF. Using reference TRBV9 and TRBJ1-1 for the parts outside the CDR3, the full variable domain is DSGVTQTPKHLITATGQRVTLRCSPRSGDLSVYWYQQSLDQGLQFLIQYYNGEERAKGNILERFSAQQFPDLHSELNLSSLELGDSALYFCASSVVMGNTEAFFGQGTRLTVV.

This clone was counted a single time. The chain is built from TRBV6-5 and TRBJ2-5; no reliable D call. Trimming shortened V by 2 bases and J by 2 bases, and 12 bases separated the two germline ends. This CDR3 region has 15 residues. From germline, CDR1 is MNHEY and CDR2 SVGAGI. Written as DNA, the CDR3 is TGTGCCAGCAGTTACCGCAGAGCTCAGCAAGAGACCCAGTACTTC. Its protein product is CASSYRRAQQETQYF.

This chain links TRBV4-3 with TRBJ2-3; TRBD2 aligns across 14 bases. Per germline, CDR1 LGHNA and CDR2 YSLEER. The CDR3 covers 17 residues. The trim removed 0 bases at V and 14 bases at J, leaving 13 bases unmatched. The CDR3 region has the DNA TGCGCCAGCAGCCAAGATGGGACTAGCGGGGGCCTACCCCGAAGGTATTTT. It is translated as CASSQDGTSGGLPRRYF.

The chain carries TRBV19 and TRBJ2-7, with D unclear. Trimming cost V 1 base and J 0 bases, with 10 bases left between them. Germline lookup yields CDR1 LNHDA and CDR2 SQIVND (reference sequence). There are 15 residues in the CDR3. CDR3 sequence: CASSIGRTSSYEQYF. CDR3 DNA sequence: TGTGCCAGTAGTATAGGTAGGACGAGCTCCTACGAGCAGTACTTC.

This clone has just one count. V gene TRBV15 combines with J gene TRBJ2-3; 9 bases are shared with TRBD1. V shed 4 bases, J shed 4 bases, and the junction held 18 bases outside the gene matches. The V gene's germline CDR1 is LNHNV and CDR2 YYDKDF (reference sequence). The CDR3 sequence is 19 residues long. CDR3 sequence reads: CATSTPTGQGSSMADTQYF. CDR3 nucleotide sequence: TGTGCCACCAGCACACCGACGGGACAGGGTTCGAGCATGGCAGATACGCAGTATTTT.

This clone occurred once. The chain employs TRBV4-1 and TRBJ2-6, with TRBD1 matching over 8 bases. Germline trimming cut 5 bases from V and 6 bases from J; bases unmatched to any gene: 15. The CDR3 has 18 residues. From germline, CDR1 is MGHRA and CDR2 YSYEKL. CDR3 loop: CASSAGGPRGRVANVLTF. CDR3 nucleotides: TGCGCCAGCAGCGCAGGGGGCCCCCGTGGGAGAGTGGCCAACGTCCTGACTTTC.

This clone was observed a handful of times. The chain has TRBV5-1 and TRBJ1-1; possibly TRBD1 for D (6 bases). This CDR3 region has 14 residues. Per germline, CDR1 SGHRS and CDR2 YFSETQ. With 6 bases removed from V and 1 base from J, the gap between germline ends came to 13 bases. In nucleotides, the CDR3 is TGCGCCAGCACCGCAACAGGGACGAACACTGAAGCTTTCTTT. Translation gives CASTATGTNTEAFF.

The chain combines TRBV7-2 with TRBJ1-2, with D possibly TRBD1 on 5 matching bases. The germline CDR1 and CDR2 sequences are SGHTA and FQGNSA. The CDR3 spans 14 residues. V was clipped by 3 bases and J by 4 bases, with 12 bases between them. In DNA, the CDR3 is TGTGCCAGCAGCTTGATCGGGGCGTTCTATGGCTACACCTTC. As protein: CASSLIGAFYGYTF. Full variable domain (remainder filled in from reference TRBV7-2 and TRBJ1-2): GAGVSQSPSNKVTEKGKDVELRCDPISGHTALYWYRQSLGQGLEFLIYFQGNSAPDKSGLPSDRFSAERTGGSVSTLTIQRTQQEDSAVYLCASSLIGAFYGYTFGSGTRLTVV.

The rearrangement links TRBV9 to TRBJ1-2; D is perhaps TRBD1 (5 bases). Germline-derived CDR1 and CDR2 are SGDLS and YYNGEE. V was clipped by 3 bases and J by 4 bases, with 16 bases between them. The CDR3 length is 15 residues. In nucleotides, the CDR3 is TGTGCCAGCAGCGCCCCAGGGTTCTCTAGCTATGGCTACACCTTC. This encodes CASSAPGFSSYGYTF.